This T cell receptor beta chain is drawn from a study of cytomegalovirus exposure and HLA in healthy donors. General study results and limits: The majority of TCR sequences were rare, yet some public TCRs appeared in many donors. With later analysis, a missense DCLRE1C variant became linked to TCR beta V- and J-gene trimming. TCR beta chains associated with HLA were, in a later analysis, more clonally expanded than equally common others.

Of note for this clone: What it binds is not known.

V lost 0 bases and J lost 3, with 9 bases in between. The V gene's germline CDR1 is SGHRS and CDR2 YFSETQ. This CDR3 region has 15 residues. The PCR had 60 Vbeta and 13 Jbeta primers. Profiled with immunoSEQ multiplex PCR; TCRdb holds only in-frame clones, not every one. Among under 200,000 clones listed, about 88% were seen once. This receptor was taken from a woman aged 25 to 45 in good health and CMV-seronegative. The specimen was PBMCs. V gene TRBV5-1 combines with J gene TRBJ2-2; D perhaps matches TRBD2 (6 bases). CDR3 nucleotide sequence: TGCGCCAGCAGCTTGGACGGGAGTCACACCGGGGAGCTGTTTTTT. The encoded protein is CASSLDGSHTGELFF.